Included here is one T cell receptor beta chain sequence, with context. TCRdb's copy holds only in-frame clones and misses some; the assay was immunoSEQ multiplex PCR. The sample yields about 80,000 clones, more than 85% seen once. The data belong to a study of technical replicates of blood from a few donors. CDR1 and CDR2 from the germline V gene are SGHTA and FQGTGA. The CDR3 is made up of 14 amino acids. V lost 5 bases, J lost 0 bases, and 10 bases lay in between. Sequencing used T cells isolated from PBMCs. The sequence came from a human donor in good health. The chain links TRBV7-3 to TRBJ1-1; tentative D call: TRBD1 (5 bases). CDR3: CASSPDRMNTEAFF. CDR3 nucleotides: TGTGCCAGCAGCCCCGACAGAATGAACACTGAAGCTTTCTTT.